The rows below give T cell receptor beta chains drawn from one sample of a study of CD8 T cell repertoires and HIV-1 epitope variants. The antigens these receptors bind are not known. TCRdb keeps only in-frame clones here, not all; method: immunoSEQ multiplex PCR. The data hold fewer than 4,500 clones, with 65% to 80% observed a single time. The sequenced material came from cultured CD8+ T cells derived from PBMCs. These receptors all come from a male donor with HIV. Both conserved end residues are trimmed from each CDR3. The D gene is left open where the match is weak. Where a row states a size, it is once, few, many or the class of an expanded clone; other rows omit it.

clone size,V gene,CDR3 length,J gene,D gene,CDR3 protein
.,TRBV6-5,13,TRBJ1-4,.,ASTHRGAANEKLF
.,TRBV6-4,14,TRBJ2-3,TRBD2,ASSDSTSGGADTQY
.,TRBV5-8,13,TRBJ2-7,.,ASSWSENMVYEQY
once,TRBV11-2,11,TRBJ2-7,.,ASRDRVAGEQY
.,TRBV5-1,15,TRBJ2-4,TRBD2,ASSLTSGAGLENIQY
.,TRBV19,15,TRBJ1-5,.,ASTDPGADRSNQPQH
.,TRBV7-9,14,TRBJ1-3,.,ASSLEGGASGNTIY
.,TRBV19,14,TRBJ2-1,TRBD2,ASSIRTSGTYNEQF
.,TRBV7-2,13,TRBJ1-4,.,ASSLTAGFNEKLF
.,TRBV7-9,10,TRBJ2-2,.,ASSLTTGELF
.,TRBV6-5,12,TRBJ2-7,.,ASSSDVSAYEQY
.,TRBV27,13,TRBJ1-4,.,ASSPWTDEDEKLF
.,TRBV7-2,11,TRBJ1-2,.,ASSDTGIYGYT
few,TRBV5-4,11,TRBJ2-7,.,ASSFQGVGEQY
.,TRBV9,11,TRBJ1-1,.,ASSTGYLTEAF
.,TRBV14,12,TRBJ2-7,.,ASSQGGRRYEQY
few,TRBV14,13,TRBJ1-6,TRBD1,ASSQTTGANSPLH
.,TRBV28,12,TRBJ1-5,.,ASSPSSSNQPQH
few,TRBV9,16,TRBJ2-1,TRBD1,ASSVVGGGQGSYNEQF
.,TRBV11-2,10,TRBJ2-2,.,ASSLNTGELF
.,TRBV19,10,TRBJ2-2,.,ATTWGAGELF
.,TRBV15,13,TRBJ1-2,.,ATSRRDGLNYGYT
.,TRBV28,14,TRBJ2-1,TRBD2,ASSPDSGTSYNEQF
.,TRBV28,12,TRBJ2-7,.,ASTWGGQNYEQY
.,TRBV13,13,TRBJ1-1,TRBD1,ASSSGQGAGTEAF
.,TRBV7-8,12,TRBJ2-3,.,ASSLASVGDTQY